This record concerns one TCR beta chain sequence. What it binds is not known. Next came a second PCR, run for about 7 to 12 cycles, which used a sample-barcoded 5' primer along with a J-beta primer mix. MiXCR, run by TCRdb on the 5' RACE reads, gives a single entry per CDR3 protein. The sample contains over a million distinct CDR3 sequences, 42% of which appear only once. The record originates from a study of blood T cells in healthy people across ages. Study overall: For every two T cells, template switching captured about one barcoded beta molecule.

The CDR3 extends over 14 amino acids. Trimming took 6 bases from V and 0 from J, leaving 10 bases between them. Germline values: CDR1 SGHTA, CDR2 FQGNSA. Findings of the study overall: Measured against age, TCR beta diversity per million T cells decreased in a roughly linear manner. Conclusively comparing naive with antigen-experienced cells was impossible with unsorted PBMCs.

Isolating PBMCs gave at least 6 million of these cells per sample. This chain uses TRBV7-2 with TRBJ2-3; TRBD2 is a possible D gene (6 bases). The receptor was isolated from a woman aged 18-29 years in good health. Sequenced sample: blood. This CDR3 reads CASRGTSSTDTQYF. Written as DNA, the CDR3 is TGTGCCAGCAGAGGGACTTCTAGCACAGATACGCAGTATTTT.